This T cell receptor (beta chain) was sequenced in a study of OX40 agonist ivuxolimab in advanced cancers. Sequenced by immunoSEQ multiplex PCR; TCRdb stores in-frame clones only, minus some. The sample includes about 100,000 clones, about nine tenths of them seen just once. Sequencing used CD4+ or CD8+ T cells sorted from blood, obtained in a trial of the OX40 agonist ivuxolimab. This TCR derives from an adult with an advanced solid tumor such as melanoma, head and neck, liver or kidney cancer.

The CDR3 DNA reads as TGTGCTAGTGGTTTGGTACGTGACGGGACTAGCGGGAGAGGTGAGCAGTTCTTC. Residues: CASGLVRDGTSGRGEQFF. V gene TRBV12-5 combines with J gene TRBJ2-1; 14 bases agree with TRBD2. The V and J ends lost 0 bases and 9 bases, in that order; junction bases with no gene match: 10. Germline lookup yields CDR1 LGHNT and CDR2 FRNRAP. This CDR3 contains 18 residues.